This passage covers 13 T cell receptor beta chains from one sample sequenced in a study of shared clonotypes between healthy human individuals. Clones were sequenced by immunoSEQ multiplex PCR, and TCRdb holds only the in-frame ones, with some missing. The data contain some 660,000 clones, roughly 73% of them singletons. Source material: memory CD4+ T cells sorted from blood. Stated subset: CD45RA-negative fraction. The receptors were gathered from a woman in her thirties in good health.

This sequence joins TRBV7-2 and TRBJ2-2; D remains unclear. Trimming stripped 3 bases from V and 4 bases from J, with 9 bases between. The CDR3 runs to 14 residues. Germline V gives CDR1 SGHTA, CDR2 FQGNSA. DNA of the CDR3: TGTGCCAGCAGCTTGATTTTGGTCACCGGGGAGCTGTTTTTT. It codes for CASSLILVTGELFF.

The rearrangement uses TRBV19 and TRBJ1-4; 8 nucleotides line up with TRBD1. The CDR3 totals 15 residues. CDR1 is LNHDA and CDR2 is SQIVND in the germline V gene (reference sequence). With 1 base clipped from V and 4 bases from J, the junction kept 2 bases outside the gene matches. The CDR3, as DNA: TGTGCCAGTAGTATAGGCGGACAGGGTAATGAAAAACTGTTTTTT. This gives the protein CASSIGGQGNEKLFF. Using reference TRBV19 and TRBJ1-4 for the parts outside the CDR3, the full variable domain is DGGITQSPKYLFRKEGQNVTLSCEQNLNHDAMYWYRQDPGQGLRLIYYSQIVNDFQKGDIAEGYSVSREKKESFPLTVTSAQKNPTAFYLCASSIGGQGNEKLFFGSGTQLSVL.

Points on this clone: Additional DNA sequences in this sample encode the identical CDR3. The genes are TRBV7-2 and TRBJ2-7, with 8 bases lining up with TRBD2. J lost 2 bases, V lost 3 bases, and 3 bases had no gene match. The germline V gene has CDR1 SGHTA and CDR2 FQGNSA. The CDR3 length is 14 residues. CDR3: CASSFLAGPYEQYF. In DNA, the CDR3 is TGTGCCAGCAGCTTCCTAGCGGGTCCCTACGAGCAGTACTTC.

As regards this clone: The same CDR3 also results from other DNA sequences found in this sample. The rearrangement joins TRBV5-1 to TRBJ2-5; D is perhaps TRBD1 or TRBD2 (5 bases each). The ends were cut back, 4 bases at V and 2 bases at J, with 9 bases in the middle. The CDR3 covers 13 residues. Germline V gene data show CDR1 as SGHRS and CDR2 as YFSETQ. The CDR3 DNA reads as TGCGCCAGCAGCAGGGGAGATCAAGAGACCCAGTACTTC. Residues: CASSRGDQETQYF.

The gene calls are TRBV6-1 and TRBJ2-2; D gene uncertain. The CDR3 extends over 14 amino acids. Trimming removed 7 bases from V and 2 bases from J, with 11 bases in between. Germline lookup yields CDR1 MNHNS and CDR2 SASEGT. The CDR3: CASIGRINTGELFF. The CDR3 DNA is TGTGCCAGCATAGGCAGGATAAACACCGGGGAGCTGTTTTTT.

The sample holds a few counts of this clone. Other DNA sequences in the same sample also yield this CDR3. The V gene is TRBV28, the J gene TRBJ2-5, with unresolved D. The ends were cut back, 2 bases at V and 2 bases at J, with 3 bases in the middle. Germline CDR1 and CDR2: MDHEN and SYDVKM. The CDR3 is made up of 12 amino acids. DNA for the CDR3: TGTGCCAGCAGTTTAAGTCAAGAGACCCAGTACTTC. Translated, it gives CASSLSQETQYF.

This chain links TRBV5-1 with TRBJ2-7; perhaps TRBD2 as D (6 bases). The germline V gene has CDR1 SGHRS and CDR2 YFSETQ. CDR3 length: 15 residues. Between the trimmed V and J ends, which lost 5 bases and 5 bases, there was a span of 20 bases. The CDR3 DNA follows: TGCGCCAGCAGATTTTATCGACTCCCGGGGGACGAGCAGTACTTC. Amino acids: CASRFYRLPGDEQYF.

J is TRBJ1-2 and V is TRBV6-1, with 10 nucleotides matching TRBD1. Trimming cost V 5 bases and J 5 bases; bases outside gene matches: 8. The germline V gene has CDR1 MNHNS and CDR2 SASEGT. The CDR3 is made up of 15 amino acids. CDR3 residues: CASSPRTGGRYGYTF. For the CDR3, the DNA is TGTGCCAGCAGTCCCCGGACAGGGGGTCGTTATGGCTACACCTTC.

This clone showed up many times. The chain is built from TRBV7-9 and TRBJ2-6; D gene ambiguous. From germline, CDR1 is SEHNR and CDR2 FQNEAQ (reference sequence). The V end was cut by 5 bases, the J end by 0 bases, with 14 bases between. This CDR3 spans 17 amino acids. The chain's CDR3 is CASSRVSRHSGANVLTF. DNA for the CDR3: TGTGCCAGCAGCAGGGTATCCAGACACTCTGGGGCCAACGTCCTGACTTTC.

Points on this clone: Other DNA sequences of this sample code for an identical CDR3. This sequence joins TRBV5-1 and TRBJ2-5; 8 bases agree with TRBD1. J lost 3 bases, V lost 0 bases, and 1 base had no gene match. Germline V gene lookup returns CDR1 SGHRS and CDR2 YFSETQ. The length of the CDR3 is 14 residues. The DNA of the CDR3 is TGCGCCAGCAGCTTGGGGACAGGGAAAGAGACCCAGTACTTC. The encoded protein is CASSLGTGKETQYF.

CDR3 protein: CASSPGPGATQYF. Written as DNA, the CDR3 is TGCGCCAGCAGCCCTGGGCCCGGCGCGACCCAGTACTTC. This rearrangement joins TRBV4-1 to TRBJ2-5; D remains unclear. The CDR3 has 13 amino acids. The V and J ends lost 4 bases and 7 bases respectively, with 13 bases between them. CDR1 and CDR2 (germline): MGHRA, YSYEKL.

The rearrangement links TRBV4-1 to TRBJ1-4; no clear D. This CDR3 spans 15 amino acids. Trimming removed 6 bases from V and 1 base from J, with 12 bases in between. Germline CDR1 and CDR2: MGHRA and YSYEKL. The DNA for the CDR3 is TGCGCCAGCAGTCCAAGAGTTGGAACTAATGAAAAACTGTTTTTT. Its translation: CASSPRVGTNEKLFF.

This sequence joins TRBV6-6 and TRBJ2-3, with TRBD2 identical over 12 bases. CDR1 and CDR2 (germline): MNHNY, SVGAGI (reference sequence). The J segment lost 4 bases and the V segment lost 6 bases, leaving 8 bases of the junction unmatched. The CDR3 has 16 residues. This CDR3 reads CASRPSGRGVPDTQYF. The CDR3 region has the DNA TGTGCCAGCAGGCCTAGCGGGAGGGGTGTTCCAGATACGCAGTATTTT.